Below, 6 T cell receptor beta chains from the same sample are listed, as sequenced in a study of T-cell reconstitution after alpha-beta-depleted transplantation in children. Preparation of the TCRbeta library involved a method that used unique molecular identifiers. Via MiXCR, TCRdb re-called the PCR reads, giving one row per CDR3 protein. This table holds 250,000 to 300,000 distinct CDR3 sequences, roughly a tenth found once. The source was PBMCs, collected before TCRalphabeta/CD19-depleted stem cell transplant. Receptor source: a boy under two years old with acute myeloid leukemia, due to receive a stem cell transplant.

This clonotype was seen ten or more times. The rearrangement uses TRBV4-1 and TRBJ2-5; tentatively, D is TRBD2 (5 bases). V lost 1 base, J lost 4 bases, and 10 bases lay in between. This CDR3 contains 14 residues. The germline CDR1 and CDR2 sequences are MGHRA and YSYEKL. The CDR3 coding sequence is TGCGCCAGCAGCCAAGTTCCCGCGGGAGAGACCCAGTACTTC. Translated, it gives CASSQVPAGETQYF.

This clonotype came up many times. This chain links TRBV5-1 with TRBJ1-1; TRBD1 agrees at 8 bases. Germline loops: CDR1 SGHRS, CDR2 YFSETQ. CDR3 length: 14 residues. Trimming took 5 bases from V and 1 from J; bases not matched to a gene: 4. The CDR3 loop is CASRRGTGNTEAFF. As DNA, the CDR3 is TGCGCCAGCAGACGGGGGACAGGGAACACTGAAGCTTTCTTT.

This clonotype showed up many times. V is TRBV7-6 and J is TRBJ2-3; 10 bases are shared with TRBD2. In germline, CDR1 is SGHVS, CDR2 FNYEAQ. V gave up 4 bases and J gave up 0 bases; unmatched junction bases: 4. This CDR3 has 16 residues. CDR3 sequence reads: CASSYTSGVSTDTQYF. The CDR3 DNA reads TGTGCCAGCAGCTACACTAGCGGGGTTAGCACAGATACGCAGTATTTT.

This clonotype has only a few counts. The V gene is TRBV29-1, the J gene TRBJ2-3; D call uncertain. V lost 5 bases, J lost 4 bases, and 13 bases lay in between. The CDR3 spans 13 residues. CDR1 and CDR2 from the germline V gene are SQVTM and ANQGSEA. The chain's CDR3 is CSVKSGPADTQYF. The CDR3 DNA sequence: TGCAGCGTTAAGTCCGGTCCCGCAGATACGCAGTATTTT.

This clonotype came up many times. J is TRBJ2-7 and V is TRBV7-2; the match to TRBD1 covers 7 bases. CDR1 and CDR2 from the germline V gene are SGHTA and FQGNSA. CDR3 length: 15 residues. Unmatched junction bases numbered 5, after V lost 3 bases and J lost 0 bases. The CDR3 sequence: CASSLTGTSSYEQYF. The DNA for the CDR3 is TGTGCCAGCAGCTTGACAGGGACCAGCTCCTACGAGCAGTACTTC.

This clonotype was observed many times. The chain couples TRBV12-3 or TRBV12-4 to TRBJ1-1; D not certain. Trimming removed 7 bases from V and 4 bases from J, with 4 bases in between. This CDR3 is built from 10 residues. The CDR3 protein is CASTPTEAFF. The CDR3 nucleotides are TGTGCCAGCACCCCCACTGAAGCTTTCTTT.